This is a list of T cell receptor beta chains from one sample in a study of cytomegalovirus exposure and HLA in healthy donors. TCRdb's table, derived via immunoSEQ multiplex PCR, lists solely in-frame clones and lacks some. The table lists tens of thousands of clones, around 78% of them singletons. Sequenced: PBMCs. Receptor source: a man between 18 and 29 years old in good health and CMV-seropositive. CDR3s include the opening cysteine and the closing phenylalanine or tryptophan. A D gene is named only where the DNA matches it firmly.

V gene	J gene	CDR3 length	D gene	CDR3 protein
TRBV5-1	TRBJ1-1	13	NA	CASSGGRNTEAFF
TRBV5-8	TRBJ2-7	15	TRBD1	CASSNPGTGAYEQYF
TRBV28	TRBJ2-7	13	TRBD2	CASSSSGIIKQYF
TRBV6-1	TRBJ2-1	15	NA	CASRSRSAGGSEQFF
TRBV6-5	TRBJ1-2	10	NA	CATFRGGYTF
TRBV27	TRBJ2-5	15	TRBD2	CASSSLAGEEETQYF
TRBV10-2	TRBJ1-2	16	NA	CASSEYPWMGESGYTF
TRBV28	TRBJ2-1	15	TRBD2	CASSSSGSSYNEQFF
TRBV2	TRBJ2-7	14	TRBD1	CASRDRTGRYEQYF
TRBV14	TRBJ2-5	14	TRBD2	CASSQELAGETQYF
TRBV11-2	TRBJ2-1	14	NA	CASSPRTYYNEQFF
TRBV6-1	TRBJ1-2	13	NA	CASSEDAYAGYTF
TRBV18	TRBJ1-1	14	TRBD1	CASSLGQGETEAFF
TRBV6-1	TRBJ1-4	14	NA	CASSEGTASEKLFF
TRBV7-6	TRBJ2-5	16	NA	CASSLTHPGSQETQYF
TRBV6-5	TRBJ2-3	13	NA	CASSYEATDTQYF
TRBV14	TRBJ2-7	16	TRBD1	CASSRYLDRVLYEQYF
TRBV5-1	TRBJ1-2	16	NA	CASSHSGSPNNYGYTF
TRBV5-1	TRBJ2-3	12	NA	CASSSPENTQYF
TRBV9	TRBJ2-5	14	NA	CASSVDHRQETQYF
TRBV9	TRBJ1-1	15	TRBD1	CASSVVTGMNTEAFF
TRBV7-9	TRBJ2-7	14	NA	CASSPSWTTWEQYF
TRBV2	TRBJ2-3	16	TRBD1	CASGDSRDRGEDTQYF
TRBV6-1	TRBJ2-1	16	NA	CASSEDPGLPYAEQFF
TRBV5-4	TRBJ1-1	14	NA	CASSLTQWNTEAFF
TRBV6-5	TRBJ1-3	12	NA	CASTRDRNTIYF
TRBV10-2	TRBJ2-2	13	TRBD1	CASGTGSTGELFF
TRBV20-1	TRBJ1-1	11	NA	CSAKGGTEAFF
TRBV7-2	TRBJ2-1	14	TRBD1	CAIIKGASYNEQFF
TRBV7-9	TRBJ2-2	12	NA	CASSLLPGELFF
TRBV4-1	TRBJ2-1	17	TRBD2	CASSQDGRETLYNEQFF
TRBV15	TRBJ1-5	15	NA	CATSRRGDSNQPQHF
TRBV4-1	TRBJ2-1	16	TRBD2	CASSLTGLAGPNEQFF
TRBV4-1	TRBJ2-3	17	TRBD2	CASSLPRLAGGRDTQYF
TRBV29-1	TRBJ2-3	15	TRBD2	CSVEDRAGVVDTQYF
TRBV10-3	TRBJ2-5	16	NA	CAISDLRGIGEETQYF
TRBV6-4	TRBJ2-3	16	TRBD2	CASSVGSGRGADTQYF
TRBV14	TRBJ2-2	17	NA	CASSQDVRTPNTGELFF
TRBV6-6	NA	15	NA	CASSQTGTHYYEQYF
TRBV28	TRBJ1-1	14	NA	CASTTYPFNTEAFF
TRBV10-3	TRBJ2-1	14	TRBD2	CAISQGLDYNEQFF
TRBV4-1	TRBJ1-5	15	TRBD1	CASSQDWTGNQPQHF
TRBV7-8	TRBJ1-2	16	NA	CASSLVAAAKNYGYTF
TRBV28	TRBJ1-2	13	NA	CLTAGALIYGYTF
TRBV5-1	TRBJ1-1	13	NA	CASSLDSNTEAFF
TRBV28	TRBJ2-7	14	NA	CASSYFSGSYEQYF
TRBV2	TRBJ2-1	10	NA	CASRENEQFF
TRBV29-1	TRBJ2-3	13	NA	CSVEAGSEDTQYF